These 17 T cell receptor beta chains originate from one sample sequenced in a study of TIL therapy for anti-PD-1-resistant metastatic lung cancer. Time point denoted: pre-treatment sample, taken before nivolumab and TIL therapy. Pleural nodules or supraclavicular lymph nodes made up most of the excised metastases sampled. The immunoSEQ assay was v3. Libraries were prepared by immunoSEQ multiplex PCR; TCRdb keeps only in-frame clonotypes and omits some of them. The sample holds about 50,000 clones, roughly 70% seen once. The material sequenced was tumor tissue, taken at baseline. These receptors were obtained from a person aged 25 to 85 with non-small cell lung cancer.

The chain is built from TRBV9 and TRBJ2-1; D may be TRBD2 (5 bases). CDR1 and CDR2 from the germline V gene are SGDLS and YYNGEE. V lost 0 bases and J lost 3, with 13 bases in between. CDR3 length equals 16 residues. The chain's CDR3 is CASSVAGGSYYNEQFF. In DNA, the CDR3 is TGTGCCAGCAGCGTAGCTGGCGGGTCTTACTACAATGAGCAGTTCTTC.

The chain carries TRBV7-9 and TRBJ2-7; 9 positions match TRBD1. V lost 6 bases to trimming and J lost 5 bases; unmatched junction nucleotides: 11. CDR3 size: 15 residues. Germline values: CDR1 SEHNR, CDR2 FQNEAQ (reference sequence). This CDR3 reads CASRYTGTGLDEQYF. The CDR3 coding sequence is TGTGCCAGCAGGTATACCGGGACAGGGTTGGACGAGCAGTACTTC.

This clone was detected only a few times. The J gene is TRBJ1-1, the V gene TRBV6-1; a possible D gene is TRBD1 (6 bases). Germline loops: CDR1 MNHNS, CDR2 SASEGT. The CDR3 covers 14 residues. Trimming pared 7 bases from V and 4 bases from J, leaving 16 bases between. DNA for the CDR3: TGTGCCAGCACTTTAAGTGGGGGCCGCACTGAAGCTTTCTTT. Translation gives CASTLSGGRTEAFF.

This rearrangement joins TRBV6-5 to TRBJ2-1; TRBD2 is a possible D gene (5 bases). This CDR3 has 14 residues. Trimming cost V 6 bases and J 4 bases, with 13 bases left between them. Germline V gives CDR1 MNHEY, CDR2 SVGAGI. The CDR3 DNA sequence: TGTGCCAGCAGACGGCCGGGGTCATACAATGAGCAGTTCTTC. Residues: CASRRPGSYNEQFF.

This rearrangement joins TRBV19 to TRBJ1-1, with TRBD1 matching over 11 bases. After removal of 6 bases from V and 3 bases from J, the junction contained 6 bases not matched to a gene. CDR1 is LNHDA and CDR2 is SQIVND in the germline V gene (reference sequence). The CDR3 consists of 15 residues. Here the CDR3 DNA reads TGTGCCAGTAGAACCGGACAGGGGGCTTACACTGAAGCTTTCTTT. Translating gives CASRTGQGAYTEAFF.

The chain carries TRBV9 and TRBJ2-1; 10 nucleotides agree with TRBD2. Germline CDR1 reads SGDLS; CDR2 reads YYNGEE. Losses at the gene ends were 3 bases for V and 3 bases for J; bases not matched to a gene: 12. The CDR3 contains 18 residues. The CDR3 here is CASSAQASGSLHYNEQFF. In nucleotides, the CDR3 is TGTGCCAGCAGCGCCCAGGCTAGCGGGAGTCTACACTACAATGAGCAGTTCTTC.

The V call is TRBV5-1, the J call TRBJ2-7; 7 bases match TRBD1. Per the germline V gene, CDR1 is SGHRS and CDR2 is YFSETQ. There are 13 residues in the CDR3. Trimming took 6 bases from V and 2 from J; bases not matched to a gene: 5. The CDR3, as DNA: TGCGCCAGCACCCAGACAGGGCCCTACGAGCAGTACTTC. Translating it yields CASTQTGPYEQYF.

Here the CDR3 DNA reads TGTGCCAGCACCGATAGAGGACAGGGTCCTTCCTACGAGCAGTACTTC. Its translation is CASTDRGQGPSYEQYF. The rearrangement links TRBV6-6 to TRBJ2-7, with 8 bases lining up with TRBD1. Per germline, CDR1 MNHNY and CDR2 SVGAGI (reference sequence). The J segment lost 1 base and the V segment lost 7 bases, leaving 12 bases of the junction unmatched. This CDR3 comprises 16 residues.

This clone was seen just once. The CDR3 DNA sequence: TGCGCCAGCAGCCAAGGACGGAGGGAGCAGTTCTTC. Its protein product is CASSQGRREQFF. This chain links TRBV4-3 with TRBJ2-1; D possibly corresponds to TRBD2 (5 bases). Germline V gives CDR1 LGHNA, CDR2 YSLEER. V was trimmed by 1 base and J by 10 bases, leaving 8 bases between them. This CDR3 spans 12 amino acids.

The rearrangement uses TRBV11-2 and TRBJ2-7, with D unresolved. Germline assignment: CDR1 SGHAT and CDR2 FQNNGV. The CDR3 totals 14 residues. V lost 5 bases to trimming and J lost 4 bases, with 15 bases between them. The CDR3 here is CASSTGWVEYEQYF. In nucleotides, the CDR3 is TGTGCCAGCAGCACGGGCTGGGTCGAGTACGAGCAGTACTTC.

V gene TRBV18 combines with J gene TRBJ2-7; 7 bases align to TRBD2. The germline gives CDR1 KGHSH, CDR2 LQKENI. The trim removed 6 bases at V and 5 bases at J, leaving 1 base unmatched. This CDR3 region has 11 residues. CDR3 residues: CASSAGDEQYF. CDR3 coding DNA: TGTGCCAGCTCGGCGGGGGACGAGCAGTACTTC.

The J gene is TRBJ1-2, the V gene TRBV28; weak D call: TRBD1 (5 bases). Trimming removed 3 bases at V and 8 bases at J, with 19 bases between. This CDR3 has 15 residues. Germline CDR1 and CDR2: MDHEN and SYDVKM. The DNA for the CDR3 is TGTGCCAGCAGTTTTGCAGGGAGCCTAATGGGAGGCTACACCTTC. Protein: CASSFAGSLMGGYTF.

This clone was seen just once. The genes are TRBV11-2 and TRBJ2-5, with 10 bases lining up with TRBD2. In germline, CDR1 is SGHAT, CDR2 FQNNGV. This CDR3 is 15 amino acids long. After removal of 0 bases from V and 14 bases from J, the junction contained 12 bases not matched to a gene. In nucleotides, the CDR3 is TGTGCCAGCAGCTTAGATGGGCTAGCGGGGGCCTCTGGATACTTC. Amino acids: CASSLDGLAGASGYF.

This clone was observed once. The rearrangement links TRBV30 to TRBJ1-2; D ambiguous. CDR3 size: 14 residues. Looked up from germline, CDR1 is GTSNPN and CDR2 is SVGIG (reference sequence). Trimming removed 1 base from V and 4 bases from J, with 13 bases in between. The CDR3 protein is CAWSEVYPLYGYTF. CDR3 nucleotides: TGTGCCTGGAGTGAGGTGTACCCCCTCTATGGCTACACCTTC.

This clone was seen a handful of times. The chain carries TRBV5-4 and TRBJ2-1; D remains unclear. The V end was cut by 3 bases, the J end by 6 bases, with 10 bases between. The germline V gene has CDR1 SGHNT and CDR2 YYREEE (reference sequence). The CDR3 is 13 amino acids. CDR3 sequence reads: CASSSRAVNEQFF. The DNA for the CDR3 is TGTGCCAGCAGCTCCCGGGCCGTCAATGAGCAGTTCTTC.

In DNA, the CDR3 is TGTGCCAGCAGTGAACTTCGAGGACTAGCGCCCGAGCAGTACTTC. Residues: CASSELRGLAPEQYF. The V and J genes are TRBV6-1 and TRBJ2-7; 9 bases are a match to TRBD2. The CDR3 loop spans 15 amino acids. The J segment lost 6 bases and the V segment lost 2 bases, leaving 8 bases of the junction unmatched. Germline lookup yields CDR1 MNHNS and CDR2 SASEGT.

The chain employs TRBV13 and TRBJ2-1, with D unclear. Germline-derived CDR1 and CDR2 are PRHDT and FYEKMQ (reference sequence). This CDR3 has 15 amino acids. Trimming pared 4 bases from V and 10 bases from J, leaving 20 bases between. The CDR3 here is CASSSPRVASKEQFF. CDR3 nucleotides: TGTGCCAGCAGCTCGCCCCGAGTTGCCTCGAAAGAGCAGTTCTTC.